The source of this TCR beta chain is a study of cytomegalovirus exposure and HLA in healthy donors. Primers for the PCR totalled 60 Vbeta and 13 Jbeta. TCRdb keeps only in-frame clones here, not all; method: immunoSEQ multiplex PCR. The sample shows some 98,000 clones, around 10% of them seen only once. This CDR3 is built from 13 residues. CDR1 is WSHSY, CDR2 SAAADI, per germline. Trimming left V 6 bases short and J 6 bases short, with 14 bases between. Study conclusions and caveats: TCR beta sequences reportedly predicted the HLA-A and HLA-B alleles of most subjects accurately. As a later analysis revealed, most CMV-associated TCR beta chains appeared HLA-restricted.

This clone has more than one count but fewer than ten. Its antigen is not known. The chain joins TRBV10-2 to TRBJ1-1; D may be TRBD1 (6 bases). The sequence was collected from a man over 45 in good health and CMV-seropositive. Sequencing input: PBMCs. CDR3 region: CASSLTGDAEAFF. The CDR3 coding sequence is TGCGCCAGCAGCTTGACAGGAGACGCTGAAGCTTTCTTT.